Below, 4 T cell receptor beta chains from the same sample are listed, as sequenced in a study of CD8 T cells in ankylosing spondylitis (dated by TCRdb to about 2017). Library generation was performed with 5' RACE. This sample was sequenced with an Illumina HiSeq 2500. The raw public data were reprocessed by TCRdb itself: fastp quality trimming at Q25, MiXCR clonotype calling, in-frame beta chains only. For every CDR3 protein sequence, its rows merge into one entry that carries the most common genes and DNA. In this sample the table shows more than 110,000 distinct CDR3 sequences, roughly 8% of which occur a single time. Of the sample, roughly 7.2% falls within the top ten clones. The sample taken for sequencing was synovial fluid, either unsorted or a sorted T cell fraction (not recorded which). These receptors originate from a male donor with ankylosing spondylitis.

The rearrangement links TRBV7-2 to TRBJ2-1; 9 bases line up with TRBD1. The V segment lost 5 bases and the J segment 2 bases; nucleotides outside the gene matches: 4. Germline V gene data show CDR1 as SGHTA and CDR2 as FQGNSA. This CDR3 spans 15 amino acids. CDR3 sequence: CASSPGTGTYNEQFF. The CDR3 DNA follows: TGTGCCAGCAGCCCAGGGACAGGGACCTACAATGAGCAGTTCTTC.

The chain couples TRBV10-2 to TRBJ2-2; TRBD1 is a possible D gene (6 bases). Trimming stripped 4 bases from V and 7 bases from J, with 7 bases between. Germline loops: CDR1 WSHSY, CDR2 SAAADI. CDR3 length equals 12 residues. The CDR3: CASSVQGGELFF. As DNA, the CDR3 is TGCGCCAGCAGTGTACAGGGCGGGGAGCTGTTTTTT.

The V gene is TRBV4-2, the J gene TRBJ2-1; D possibly corresponds to TRBD2 (6 bases). V was cut by 3 bases and J by 6 bases, with 21 bases left in between. The CDR3 loop spans 17 amino acids. Germline lookup yields CDR1 LGHNA and CDR2 YNFKEQ. The CDR3 is CASSHPTAERVFNEQFF. CDR3 DNA: TGTGCCAGCAGCCACCCTACCGCTGAGCGGGTATTCAATGAGCAGTTCTTC.

V gene TRBV20-1 combines with J gene TRBJ2-3, with D perhaps being TRBD1 or TRBD2 (5 bases each). The V gene lost 6 bases and the J gene lost 1 base, with 14 bases spanning the gap. The CDR3 runs to 14 residues. Per the germline V gene, CDR1 is DFQATT and CDR2 is SNEGSKA (reference sequence). CDR3 DNA sequence: TGCAGTGCCGAGGGACGGTCCGGCACAGATACGCAGTATTTT. Translated, it gives CSAEGRSGTDTQYF.